This T cell receptor beta chain was recorded in a study of cytomegalovirus exposure and HLA in healthy donors. Libraries were prepared by immunoSEQ multiplex PCR; TCRdb keeps only in-frame clonotypes and omits some of them. The sample lists around 200,000 clones, about four fifths occurring once. The V end was cut by 6 bases, the J end by 2 bases, with 14 bases between. This CDR3 is built from 14 residues. CDR1 and CDR2 from the germline V gene are MNHNS and SASEGT. This chain uses TRBV6-1 with TRBJ2-7, with D maybe TRBD1 (6 bases). The clonotype was recovered from a woman aged 18-35 years in good health and CMV-seropositive. The sample consisted of PBMCs. As DNA, the CDR3 is TGTGCCAGCAGAAGGGGGTCTTCGACCTACGAGCAGTACTTC. Encoded protein: CASRRGSSTYEQYF.